This T cell receptor (beta chain) was retrieved from a study of blood T cell repertoires in COVID-19. The CDR3 totals 17 residues. As processed by the authors: Nucleated cell number was recorded as an estimate derived from reference gene primer amplification. The protocol was immunoSEQ multiplex PCR, while the TCRdb copy is restricted to in-frame clones and leaves out a portion. From that table come the V and J calls and clone size; the DNA was used to work out D and trimming. The sample shows 270,000 or so clones, roughly 90% of them seen only once. The sequencing sample was made of peripheral blood. The chain links TRBV21-1 to TRBJ2-7; TRBD2 is taken as the D call from the table, unchecked against the DNA. TRBV21-1 is marked as a pseudogene. This sequence was found in a woman in her 30s with COVID-19, enrolled during active disease. CDR3 protein: CASSSWETGDPSYEQYF. The DNA of the CDR3 is TGTGCCAGCAGCTCCTGGGAGACGGGGGACCCCTCCTACGAGCAGTACTTC.